Sequencing of this TCR beta chain was carried out in a study of radiotherapy plus CTLA-4 blockade in lung cancer. Profiling relied on immunoSEQ multiplex PCR, and the TCRdb table lists in-frame clones only, not all of them. The sample contains tens of thousands of clones, about two thirds of which appear only once. In germline, CDR1 is SGHKS, CDR2 YYEKEE (reference sequence). The CDR3 sequence is 16 residues long. V dropped 4 bases and J dropped 0 bases, with 15 bases sitting between them. Chemo-refractory metastatic non-small-cell lung cancer patients were treated with focal radiation plus CTLA-4 blockade with ipilimumab. Worth noting for this clone: Its antigen is unknown.

Study conclusions and caveats: Together with interferon-beta, which increased in serum after radiation, early dynamic changes in blood T cell clones were reportedly the best predictors of response.

Sequencing was performed on peripheral blood, taken from a patient treated with radiotherapy plus ipilimumab. This chain uses TRBV5-5 with TRBJ2-3; D is uncertain. This TCR was recovered from a human donor with non-small cell lung cancer that progressed on radiotherapy plus ipilimumab. The CDR3 sequence: CASSDPPASSTDTQYF. DNA of the CDR3: TGTGCCAGCAGCGACCCCCCAGCGTCTAGCACAGATACGCAGTATTTT.